This entry lists 23 T cell receptor beta chains sequenced from one sample in a study of T cell repertoires in cytomegalovirus infection. TCRdb recomputed calls from the reads with MiXCR, one row per CDR3 protein. Among about 770,000 distinct CDR3 sequences listed, 29% were seen once. Their antigens are not known. The specimen comprised cultured CD8+ T cells from PBMCs, sampled from culture after CMV antigen stimulation. These receptors all come from a human donor in good health (CMV status not recorded). Some clones in this sample may be carry-over from other donors' samples.

This sequence joins TRBV25-1 and TRBJ1-6; no clear D gene. The CDR3 runs 16 residues. Trimming cost V 0 bases and J 1 base, with 7 bases left between them. The germline V gene has CDR1 MGHDK and CDR2 SYGVNS. The CDR3 DNA follows: TGTGCCAGCAGTGAATATTACGTGTCCTATAATTCACCCCTCCACTTT. Protein: CASSEYYVSYNSPLHF.

V usage is TRBV6-5 and J usage is TRBJ1-5; D remains unclear. Per germline, CDR1 MNHEY and CDR2 SVGAGI. The CDR3 totals 15 residues. Trimming removed 6 bases from V and 11 bases from J, with 23 bases in between. The DNA for the CDR3 is TGTGCCAGCAGCCCGGAGATGGAGGGCGGTGGAGCCCAGCATTTT. It yields the protein CASSPEMEGGGAQHF.

The rearrangement uses TRBV5-8 and TRBJ2-2; TRBD2 aligns across 9 bases. Trimming at V came to 2 bases and at J to 4 bases, leaving 6 bases not matched to a gene. The germline V gene has CDR1 SGHTS and CDR2 YDEGEE. The CDR3 contains 16 residues. CDR3 coding DNA: TGTGCCAGCAGCTTTAGCGGGGGAGTTCTCACCGGGGAGCTGTTTTTT. Translated: CASSFSGGVLTGELFF. Supplemented by reference TRBV5-8 and TRBJ2-2, the full variable domain reads EAGVTQSPTHLIKTRGQQATLRCSPISGHTSVYWYQQALGLGLQFLLWYDEGEERNRGNFPPRFSGRQFPNYSSELNVNALELEDSALYLCASSFSGGVLTGELFFGEGSRLTVL.

V usage is TRBV23-1 and J usage is TRBJ2-7; 8 nucleotides match TRBD1. TRBV23-1 belongs to the ORF category, with a function that is uncertain. V lost 4 bases, J lost 0 bases, and 17 bases stayed unmatched. The CDR3 runs 19 residues. This chain's CDR3 is CASSPSRTGRGESSYEQYV. The CDR3 nucleotides are TGCGCCAGCAGTCCATCGAGGACAGGGAGAGGAGAAAGCTCCTACGAGCAGTACGTC.

The genes are TRBV19 and TRBJ2-2; the match to TRBD1 covers 11 bases. Trimming cost V 3 bases and J 6 bases; bases outside gene matches: 12. This CDR3 has 18 amino acids. Germline values: CDR1 LNHDA, CDR2 SQIVND (reference sequence). The CDR3 loop reads CASSMIQAGQGDPGELFF. The CDR3 region has the DNA TGTGCCAGTAGTATGATCCAAGCGGGACAGGGGGACCCCGGGGAGCTGTTTTTT.

The CDR3 DNA reads as TGCGCCAGCAGCCAAGGCTGGGCCTCTGGGGCCAACGTCCTGACTTTC. Amino acids: CASSQGWASGANVLTF. The chain recombines TRBV4-1 with TRBJ2-6; D call uncertain. The V gene's germline CDR1 is MGHRA and CDR2 YSYEKL. V was pared by 1 base and J by 0 bases, with 7 bases between. There are 16 residues in the CDR3.

This clonotype was seen many times. The chain combines TRBV7-9 with TRBJ2-6; 8 bases match TRBD1. Trimming removed 3 bases from V and 1 base from J; junction bases left unmatched: 5. The CDR3 sequence is 17 residues long. CDR1 SEHNR and CDR2 FQNEAQ come from the germline V gene (reference sequence). This CDR3 is CASSFGQGVSGANVLTF. In nucleotides, the CDR3 is TGTGCCAGCAGCTTTGGACAGGGAGTTTCTGGGGCCAACGTCCTGACTTTC.

In this sample, this clonotype turned up once. Just one base apart from a much larger clone, this may be a read error. CDR3 sequence (DNA): TGTGGCAGCAGCCCCGGGACAGGGAAGTTCTTC. Translated, it gives CGSSPGTGKFF. The J gene is TRBJ2-1, the V gene TRBV7-8, with 9 bases identical to TRBD1. Germline V gene lookup returns CDR1 SGHVS and CDR2 FQNEAQ. This CDR3 has 11 amino acids.

This clonotype was recorded a few times. A junction end diverges from the germline sequence, so it may reflect a read error. The chain carries TRBV7-7 and TRBJ2-3; D gene ambiguous. Germline V lookup: CDR1 SSHAT, CDR2 FNYEAQ (reference sequence). The CDR3 spans 13 residues. CDR3 loop: CASSSNPTDTQYF. CDR3 sequence (DNA): TGTGCTAGCAGCTCCAACCCCACAGATACGCAGTATTTT.

The J gene is TRBJ1-1, the V gene TRBV27, with 7 bases lining up with TRBD1. The trim removed 7 bases at V and 5 bases at J, leaving 10 bases unmatched. Looked up from germline, CDR1 is MNHEY and CDR2 is SMNVEV (reference sequence). The CDR3 length is 14 residues. CDR3 nucleotide sequence: TGTGCCAGCAACCAACTGACAGGGATGACTGAAGCTTTCTTT. It encodes CASNQLTGMTEAFF.

The table lists this clonotype with many counts. This chain joins TRBV2 and TRBJ2-4, with D perhaps matching TRBD1 (6 bases). With 4 bases removed from V and 4 bases from J, the gap between germline ends came to 14 bases. Germline values: CDR1 SNHLY, CDR2 FYNNEI. The CDR3 extends over 15 amino acids. CDR3 DNA sequence: TGTGCCAGCAGTGCCAGGGGCCAACTTAAAAACATTCAGTACTTC. Protein product: CASSARGQLKNIQYF.

This chain joins TRBV27 and TRBJ1-1, with D possibly TRBD1 on 6 matching bases. Germline CDR1 and CDR2: MNHEY and SMNVEV (reference sequence). This CDR3 contains 14 residues. Trimming took 1 base from V and 4 from J, leaving 10 bases between them. The chain's CDR3 is CASSLYRGSTEAFF. For the CDR3, the DNA is TGTGCCAGCAGTTTATATAGGGGGAGCACTGAAGCTTTCTTT.

The chain joins TRBV6-1 to TRBJ2-3, with 7 bases matching TRBD2. The CDR3 totals 16 residues. From germline, CDR1 is MNHNS and CDR2 SASEGT. J gave up 2 bases and V 2 bases, and 7 bases lay outside the gene matches. The chain's CDR3 is CASSEYGGYYTDTQYF. Here the CDR3 DNA reads TGTGCCAGCAGTGAATACGGGGGGTACTACACAGATACGCAGTATTTT.

This clonotype was observed a handful of times. The chain uses TRBV10-2 and TRBJ2-1; TRBD2 aligns across 11 bases. The CDR3 totals 14 residues. Germline-derived CDR1 and CDR2 are WSHSY and SAAADI. V was clipped by 4 bases and J by 10 bases; unmatched bases: 6. CDR3 nucleotide sequence: TGCGCCAGCAGTGTTAGCGGGGGGGCCCAGGAGCAGTTCTTC. Protein: CASSVSGGAQEQFF.

This clonotype occurred a few times. This sequence joins TRBV25-1 and TRBJ1-1, with a tentative D call TRBD1 (5 bases). The CDR3 has 13 amino acids. V lost 0 bases to trimming and J lost 10 bases, with 12 bases between them. Germline loops: CDR1 MGHDK, CDR2 SYGVNS. In DNA form, the CDR3 reads TGTGCCAGCAGTGAATATGGGGGGGAAGTAGCTTTCTTT. It specifies CASSEYGGEVAFF. Drawing the rest from reference TRBV25-1 and TRBJ1-1, the complete variable domain is EADIYQTPRYLVIGTGKKITLECSQTMGHDKMYWYQQDPGMELHLIHYSYGVNSTEKGDLSSESTVSRIRTEHFPLTLESARPSHTSQYLCASSEYGGEVAFFGQGTRLTVV.

This chain connects TRBV7-6 to TRBJ1-3; D gene unclear. In germline, CDR1 is SGHVS, CDR2 FNYEAQ. V lost 3 bases, J lost 10 bases, and 13 bases lay in between. This CDR3 region has 13 residues. CDR3 sequence: CASSFGRSETIYF. The CDR3 region has the DNA TGTGCCAGCAGCTTTGGACGCTCGGAAACCATATATTTT.

This clonotype was recorded many times. V and J are TRBV27 and TRBJ1-1; D is undetermined. Germline V gene sequence: CDR1 MNHEY, CDR2 SMNVEV (reference sequence). V was pared by 6 bases and J by 1 base, with 12 bases between. This CDR3 spans 14 amino acids. The CDR3 nucleotides read TGTGCCAGCAGCTCCCTTGGAGGGAACACTGAAGCTTTCTTT. Protein sequence: CASSSLGGNTEAFF.

This clonotype was recorded at least ten times. The V call is TRBV7-2, the J call TRBJ2-1; 9 nucleotides agree with TRBD2. Germline trimming cut 1 base from V and 8 bases from J; bases unmatched to any gene: 12. Germline loops: CDR1 SGHTA, CDR2 FQGNSA. The CDR3 runs to 17 residues. The CDR3 region is CASSLGVAGGPSDEQFF. The DNA for the CDR3 is TGTGCCAGCAGCTTAGGAGTGGCGGGGGGGCCGAGTGATGAGCAGTTCTTC.

This clonotype was counted a few times. V and J are TRBV19 and TRBJ2-4, with 9 bases lining up with TRBD1. Germline V lookup: CDR1 LNHDA, CDR2 SQIVND (reference sequence). This CDR3 is 15 amino acids long. V was pared by 3 bases and J by 8 bases, with 8 bases of the junction left unmatched. CDR3 nucleotides: TGTGCCAGTAGTATGGGGGGGACAGGGACGGACATTCAGTACTTC. Amino acids: CASSMGGTGTDIQYF.

Here the CDR3 reads CASRVAGVYNEQFF. CDR3 coding DNA: TGTGCCAGCAGGGTTGCGGGTGTATACAATGAGCAGTTCTTC. The chain couples TRBV6-1 to TRBJ2-1, with D maybe TRBD2 (5 bases). Germline assignment: CDR1 MNHNS and CDR2 SASEGT. The length of the CDR3 is 14 residues. The germline V and J ends were trimmed by 6 bases and 4 bases, with 13 bases remaining between them.

This clonotype was detected a few times. The CDR3, as DNA: TGTGCCAGCAGCTTTAAGGCTTATCCCTTCTATAGCAATCAGCCCCAGCATTTT. Its protein is CASSFKAYPFYSNQPQHF. V is TRBV11-3 and J is TRBJ1-5; D not certain. The CDR3 extends over 18 amino acids. V lost 3 bases, J lost 0 bases, and 18 bases lay in between. CDR1 SGHNT and CDR2 YENEEA come from the germline V gene.

In its sample, this clonotype was seen many times. This chain connects TRBV11-2 to TRBJ2-5; D is possibly TRBD2 (6 bases). Trimming stripped 1 base from V and 2 bases from J, with 14 bases between. This CDR3 has 16 residues. CDR1 is SGHAT and CDR2 is FQNNGV in the germline V gene. The CDR3 here is CASSLGTIRGQETQYF. DNA of the CDR3: TGTGCCAGCAGCTTAGGGACTATCCGGGGACAAGAGACCCAGTACTTC.

The chain employs TRBV4-1 and TRBJ2-5; 7 bases are a match to TRBD2. In germline, CDR1 is MGHRA, CDR2 YSYEKL. The CDR3 contains 17 residues. V shed 4 bases and J 3 bases; nucleotides not matched to a gene: 14. The CDR3: CASSPIASGAKKETQYF. The CDR3 DNA follows: TGCGCCAGCAGCCCTATTGCTAGCGGAGCTAAAAAAGAGACCCAGTACTTC.